This record covers a single T cell receptor (beta chain). This record comes from a study of CD8 T cells in ankylosing spondylitis. MiXCR was run by TCRdb on the 5' RACE reads, yielding one entry per CDR3 protein. The sample carries around 210,000 distinct CDR3 sequences, less than 9.5% recorded once. After removal of 5 bases from V and 5 bases from J, the junction contained 18 bases not matched to a gene. The V gene's germline CDR1 is SGHAT and CDR2 FQDESV (reference sequence). The CDR3 is 18 residues long. This rearrangement joins TRBV11-1 to TRBJ2-5, with TRBD2 matching over 9 bases. The sequence derives from a female donor with ankylosing spondylitis or in good health (not recorded which). Material: blood, either unsorted or a sorted T cell fraction (not recorded which). The CDR3 is CASSPIRLAGPNMETQYF. The CDR3 DNA follows: TGTGCCAGCAGCCCGATTAGGCTAGCGGGACCCAATATGGAGACCCAGTACTTC.